Listed here are 28 T cell receptor beta chains from one sample, sequenced in a study of PD-L1 blockade in urothelial cancer. Generated by immunoSEQ multiplex PCR, the TCRdb table keeps only in-frame clones and is missing some. The table includes approximately 100,000 clones, about 90% detected once. Here the sequenced sample was PBMCs, taken around atezolizumab (anti-PD-L1) treatment. The receptor set was obtained from a woman older than 75 with urothelial cancer.

V usage is TRBV6-1 and J usage is TRBJ1-5, with a weak D call TRBD1 (6 bases). The CDR3 is made up of 14 amino acids. Germline V gives CDR1 MNHNS, CDR2 SASEGT. The ends were cut back, 6 bases at V and 7 bases at J, with 16 bases in the middle. CDR3 protein: CASRTRGSSQPQHF. For the CDR3, the DNA is TGTGCCAGCAGGACCAGGGGTAGCTCGCAGCCCCAGCATTTT.

With regard to this clone: This same CDR3 is encoded by further DNA sequences in the sample. J is TRBJ1-5 and V is TRBV2; 7 bases are a match to TRBD1. Germline V CDR1 and CDR2: SNHLY, FYNNEI. Trimming removed 3 bases from V and 2 bases from J; junction bases left unmatched: 1. The CDR3 sequence is 14 residues long. The chain's CDR3 is CASSEGTGNQPQHF. In DNA form, the CDR3 reads TGTGCCAGCAGTGAGGGGACAGGCAATCAGCCCCAGCATTTT.

The chain joins TRBV29-1 to TRBJ1-1; 7 nucleotides align to TRBD1. Germline V gene lookup returns CDR1 SQVTM and CDR2 ANQGSEA. Trimming at V came to 4 bases and at J to 3 bases, leaving 5 bases not matched to a gene. CDR3 length equals 13 residues. The CDR3 region has the DNA TGCAGCGTTGCCCCGACAGGGTACACTGAAGCTTTCTTT. Translated: CSVAPTGYTEAFF.

J is TRBJ2-1 and V is TRBV20-1; possibly TRBD2 for D (6 bases). The CDR3 runs to 11 residues. From germline, CDR1 is DFQATT and CDR2 SNEGSKA (reference sequence). Trimming stripped 5 bases from V and 9 bases from J, with 11 bases between. CDR3 in DNA: TGCAGTGCTGGTGACGGGAGTGAGCAGTTCTTC. Residues: CSAGDGSEQFF.

The chain links TRBV5-1 to TRBJ2-1; 13 nucleotides match TRBD2. J was trimmed by 7 bases and V by 3 bases; bases with no gene match: 4. CDR1 and CDR2 from the germline V gene are SGHRS and YFSETQ. The CDR3 loop spans 15 amino acids. CDR3 DNA sequence: TGCGCCAGCAGCTCCGGACTAGCGGGAGTAAATGAGCAGTTCTTC. This translates into CASSSGLAGVNEQFF. Drawing the rest from reference TRBV5-1 and TRBJ2-1, the complete variable domain is KAGVTQTPRYLIKTRGQQVTLSCSPISGHRSVSWYQQTPGQGLQFLFEYFSETQRNKGNFPGRFSGRQFSNSRSEMNVSTLELGDSALYLCASSSGLAGVNEQFFGPGTRLTVL.

This chain connects TRBV1 to TRBJ2-3; the table names TRBD2, a call not compared with the DNA. TRBV1 is described as a pseudogene. This CDR3 contains 14 residues. The CDR3 is CTSVLKGEKDTQYF. The CDR3 nucleotides read TGCACCAGCGTGTTAAAGGGAGAAAAAGATACGCAGTATTTT.

This clone was recorded only once. The chain combines TRBV9 with TRBJ2-7, with 7 bases that match TRBD1. CDR1 and CDR2 from the germline V gene are SGDLS and YYNGEE. The CDR3 sequence is 16 residues long. The V gene end was trimmed by 0 bases and the J gene end by 1 base; junction bases not matched to a gene: 7. CDR3 DNA sequence: TGTGCCAGCAGCGTAGGGACAGGACCTGAATCCTACGAGCAGTACTTC. The encoded protein is CASSVGTGPESYEQYF.

This chain connects TRBV9 to TRBJ2-7; perhaps TRBD1 as D (6 bases). Germline V gene data show CDR1 as SGDLS and CDR2 as YYNGEE. This CDR3 has 15 amino acids. V dropped 0 bases and J dropped 3 bases, with 13 bases sitting between them. CDR3 loop: CASSVASQGNYEQYF. The CDR3 DNA is TGTGCCAGCAGCGTAGCTTCACAGGGAAACTACGAGCAGTACTTC.

The chain combines TRBV15 with TRBJ1-5, with 10 nucleotides matching TRBD1. V gave up 0 bases and J gave up 5 bases; unmatched junction bases: 7. The CDR3 has 17 amino acids. CDR1 and CDR2 from the germline V gene are LNHNV and YYDKDF (reference sequence). CDR3 amino acids: CATSRDPRTGGDQPQHF. The CDR3 DNA follows: TGTGCCACCAGCAGAGACCCCCGGACAGGGGGTGATCAGCCCCAGCATTTT.

The chain couples TRBV4-2 to TRBJ2-3, with TRBD2 identical over 9 bases. CDR3 length: 16 residues. V shed 5 bases, J shed 0 bases, and the junction held 6 bases outside the gene matches. Germline CDR1 and CDR2: LGHNA and YNFKEQ. CDR3 nucleotides: TGTGCCAGCAGCAGTCAGACTAGCGGAAGCACAGATACGCAGTATTTT. Its translation: CASSSQTSGSTDTQYF.

V usage is TRBV6-5 and J usage is TRBJ1-2; 9 bases fit TRBD1. Germline V lookup: CDR1 MNHEY, CDR2 SVGAGI. V shed 10 bases, J shed 7 bases, and the junction held 10 bases outside the gene matches. The length of the CDR3 is 13 residues. The CDR3 nucleotides are TGTGCCACATCAACCGGGACAGGGTTTGGCTACACCTTC. It encodes CATSTGTGFGYTF.

The chain joins TRBV10-2 to TRBJ1-1; D not resolved. The CDR3 has 14 residues. CDR1 WSHSY and CDR2 SAAADI come from the germline V gene. Trimming removed 1 base from V and 2 bases from J, with 8 bases in between. CDR3 sequence reads: CASSEWQINTEAFF. For the CDR3, the DNA is TGCGCCAGCAGTGAGTGGCAGATAAACACTGAAGCTTTCTTT.

J is TRBJ1-5 and V is TRBV6-1; unclear D gene. Per the germline V gene, CDR1 is MNHNS and CDR2 is SASEGT. V lost 4 bases and J 4 bases, leaving 20 bases between the germline ends. This CDR3 region has 17 residues. As DNA, the CDR3 is TGTGCCAGCAGTGTAAGACTAGGGCCTACCGCTAATCAGCCCCAGCATTTT. Residues: CASSVRLGPTANQPQHF.

The V call is TRBV6-5, the J call TRBJ2-1; 12 bases line up with TRBD2. The germline CDR1 and CDR2 sequences are MNHEY and SVGAGI. J was trimmed by 9 bases and V by 2 bases; bases with no gene match: 8. This CDR3 spans 16 amino acids. Here the CDR3 DNA reads TGTGCCAGCAGTTACGACCTAGCGGGAGGGCGAAGTGAGCAGTTCTTC. Translation: CASSYDLAGGRSEQFF.

The chain carries TRBV25-1 and TRBJ1-1; 8 bases agree with TRBD1. The CDR3 spans 13 residues. J lost 5 bases, V lost 5 bases, and 4 bases had no gene match. The germline V gene encodes CDR1 MGHDK and CDR2 SYGVNS. The CDR3 spells CASSRQGATEAFF. CDR3 in DNA: TGTGCCAGCAGTAGGCAGGGGGCGACTGAAGCTTTCTTT.

The chain joins TRBV4-1 to TRBJ2-2; maybe TRBD2 (5 bases). V lost 0 bases, J lost 4 bases, and 12 bases lay in between. Germline V lookup: CDR1 MGHRA, CDR2 YSYEKL. This CDR3 has 16 residues. The CDR3 is CASSQEGSGFTGELFF. CDR3 nucleotides: TGCGCCAGCAGCCAAGAGGGATCGGGGTTCACCGGGGAGCTGTTTTTT.

V is TRBV5-1 and J is TRBJ2-2; 8 positions agree with TRBD1. The CDR3 length is 16 residues. The junction had 3 bases not matched to a gene; V was cut back by 1 base and J by 1 base. Germline V gives CDR1 SGHRS, CDR2 YFSETQ. The CDR3 is CASSLPGTGNTGELFF. The CDR3 bases are TGCGCCAGCAGCTTGCCCGGGACAGGGAACACCGGGGAGCTGTTTTTT.

This chain uses TRBV30 with TRBJ1-4, with D possibly TRBD1 on 5 matching bases. The ends were cut back, 1 base at V and 11 bases at J, with 20 bases in the middle. The CDR3 is made up of 15 amino acids. Germline CDR1 GTSNPN, CDR2 SVGIG (reference sequence). CDR3 in amino acids: CAWSEVKGWGGKLFF. In DNA, the CDR3 is TGTGCCTGGAGTGAAGTTAAAGGTTGGGGGGGGAAACTGTTTTTT.

The chain joins TRBV5-4 to TRBJ2-7; the match to TRBD2 covers 8 bases. From germline, CDR1 is SGHNT and CDR2 YYREEE (reference sequence). The CDR3 spans 15 residues. Trimming cost V 3 bases and J 7 bases; bases outside gene matches: 12. CDR3 sequence: CASSSQRERLEEQYF. The DNA of the CDR3 is TGTGCCAGCAGCTCCCAGCGGGAGAGGCTGGAGGAGCAGTACTTC.

The genes are TRBV7-8 and TRBJ2-5; D unresolved. Trimming took off 5 bases at V and 1 base at J, with 8 bases between the two ends. The CDR3 is made up of 13 amino acids. Germline CDR1 SGHVS, CDR2 FQNEAQ. Here the CDR3 reads CASSPRGQETQYF. The CDR3 DNA sequence: TGTGCCAGCAGCCCCCGCGGCCAAGAGACCCAGTACTTC.

The rearrangement uses TRBV10-3 and TRBJ2-7; 10 nucleotides agree with TRBD2. The CDR3 is 15 amino acids. Germline V gene sequence: CDR1 ENHRY, CDR2 SYGVKD. V was clipped by 10 bases and J by 3 bases; unmatched bases: 12. The CDR3: CATDSGRSGSYEQYF. The CDR3 nucleotides are TGTGCCACCGATAGCGGGAGGTCCGGAAGCTACGAGCAGTACTTC.

This rearrangement joins TRBV6-5 to TRBJ2-7; TRBD2 matches at 7 bases. The CDR3 spans 14 residues. Looked up from germline, CDR1 is MNHEY and CDR2 is SVGAGI. Trimming at V came to 4 bases and at J to 2 bases, leaving 5 bases not matched to a gene. Here the CDR3 reads CASSFGGSPYEQYF. The CDR3 nucleotides are TGTGCCAGCAGTTTCGGCGGGAGCCCCTACGAGCAGTACTTC.

The V gene is TRBV28, the J gene TRBJ2-1; 13 nucleotides match TRBD2. This CDR3 is built from 13 residues. V trimming: 2 bases; J trimming: 15 bases; junction bases outside the gene matches: 4. Per the germline V gene, CDR1 is MDHEN and CDR2 is SYDVKM. The CDR3 bases are TGTGCCAGCAGTTTAGGACTAGCGGGAGAGGCGTTCTTC. Translated, it gives CASSLGLAGEAFF.

V is TRBV19 and J is TRBJ1-5; perhaps TRBD1 as D (5 bases). The CDR3 loop spans 13 amino acids. Trimming left V 7 bases short and J 6 bases short, with 13 bases between. Germline V gene sequence: CDR1 LNHDA, CDR2 SQIVND (reference sequence). CDR3 in DNA: TGTGCCAGTACAGGGTTGGTGGCTCAGCCCCAGCATTTT. Residues: CASTGLVAQPQHF.

V gene TRBV30 combines with J gene TRBJ2-7; TRBD1 matches 10 bases. V lost 2 bases to trimming and J lost 2 bases; unmatched junction nucleotides: 3. The CDR3 loop spans 14 amino acids. Germline V CDR1 and CDR2: GTSNPN, SVGIG (reference sequence). In DNA form, the CDR3 reads TGTGCCTGGAGTTTGGGGACAGGGGCCTACGAGCAGTACTTC. Translating gives CAWSLGTGAYEQYF.

The rearrangement links TRBV15 to TRBJ1-5; no reliable D call. The length of the CDR3 is 17 residues. V was pared by 9 bases and J by 8 bases, with 29 bases between. CDR1 and CDR2 (germline): LNHNV, YYDKDF (reference sequence). CDR3: CATKRWEAPGGGKPQHF. CDR3 nucleotides: TGTGCCACTAAGAGATGGGAGGCTCCGGGAGGTGGGAAGCCCCAGCATTTT.

This chain uses TRBV27 with TRBJ2-1; unclear D gene. Per the germline V gene, CDR1 is MNHEY and CDR2 is SMNVEV (reference sequence). The CDR3 covers 11 residues. Trimming cost V 5 bases and J 4 bases, with 3 bases left between them. The CDR3 spells CASSTYNEQFF. CDR3 DNA sequence: TGTGCCAGCAGTACTTACAATGAGCAGTTCTTC.

This clone was counted once. The chain is built from TRBV7-9 and TRBJ1-1; 8 positions match TRBD1. The germline gives CDR1 SEHNR, CDR2 FQNEAQ (reference sequence). The junction had 10 bases not matched to a gene; V was cut back by 5 bases and J by 8 bases. There are 14 residues in the CDR3. For the CDR3, the DNA is TGTGCCAGCAGCCGGACAGGGATAATTACGGAAGCTTTCTTT. The encoded protein is CASSRTGIITEAFF.